The 22 T cell receptor beta chains in this list originate from one sample, sequenced in a study of cytomegalovirus exposure and HLA in healthy donors. With 60 Vbeta and 13 Jbeta primers, the PCR was carried out. Some clones are missing from TCRdb's copy, which holds only in-frame ones; the method was immunoSEQ multiplex PCR. The top ten hold roughly 0.095% of the sample, which has about 200,000 clones, 82% seen once. What was sequenced was PBMCs. The receptors stem from a boy younger than 10 in good health and CMV-seronegative.

V is TRBV5-4 and J is TRBJ1-1; TRBD1 is a possible D gene (5 bases). Trimming removed 4 bases at V and 1 base at J, with 11 bases between. This CDR3 is built from 14 residues. Germline values: CDR1 SGHNT, CDR2 YYREEE (reference sequence). In nucleotides, the CDR3 is TGTGCCAGCAGCCGCGATCAGGGGAACACTGAAGCTTTCTTT. Its protein product is CASSRDQGNTEAFF.

This chain connects TRBV7-8 to TRBJ2-1, with 8 bases lining up with TRBD1. The V gene end was trimmed by 1 base and the J gene end by 4 bases; junction bases not matched to a gene: 3. The CDR3 is 15 residues long. Per germline, CDR1 SGHVS and CDR2 FQNEAQ. The CDR3 region is CASSLGQGAYNEQFF. CDR3 nucleotide sequence: TGTGCCAGCAGCTTAGGTCAGGGGGCTTACAATGAGCAGTTCTTC.

Here the CDR3 reads CASIKRGSPYEQYF. In nucleotides, the CDR3 is TGTGCCAGCATCAAACGGGGGTCCCCCTACGAGCAGTACTTC. The genes are TRBV6-1 and TRBJ2-7; tentative D call: TRBD2 (6 bases). Germline V gene sequence: CDR1 MNHNS, CDR2 SASEGT. V lost 7 bases and J 2 bases, leaving 15 bases between the germline ends. The CDR3 runs to 14 residues.

The V gene is TRBV7-8, the J gene TRBJ1-5; D not resolved. Trimming pared 6 bases from V and 2 bases from J, leaving 17 bases between. Looked up from germline, CDR1 is SGHVS and CDR2 is FQNEAQ. The CDR3 has 16 residues. CDR3 sequence: CASSFDGRARNQPQHF. Here the CDR3 DNA reads TGTGCCAGCAGTTTCGACGGGAGGGCTCGCAATCAGCCCCAGCATTTT.

The chain links TRBV18 to TRBJ2-1, with 10 bases lining up with TRBD2. In germline, CDR1 is KGHSH, CDR2 LQKENI. The CDR3 is 15 residues long. J lost 7 bases, V lost 0 bases, and 3 bases had no gene match. This CDR3 is CASSPPSGGDNEQFF. The CDR3 DNA reads TGTGCCAGCTCACCACCAAGCGGGGGGGATAATGAGCAGTTCTTC. Based on the CDR3 plus reference TRBV18 and TRBJ2-1, the full variable domain is NAGVMQNPRHLVRRRGQEARLRCSPMKGHSHVYWYRQLPEEGLKFMVYLQKENIIDESGMPKERFSAEFPKEGPSILRIQQVVRGDSAAYFCASSPPSGGDNEQFFGPGTRLTVL.

CDR3 nucleotide sequence: TGCGCCAGCAGCTGGAGCGGGGGTGAGACCCAGTACTTC. Translated, it gives CASSWSGGETQYF. V gene TRBV5-1 combines with J gene TRBJ2-5; 8 bases align to TRBD2. This CDR3 has 13 amino acids. V lost 3 bases and J lost 5; bases outside the gene matches: 3. Germline-derived CDR1 and CDR2 are SGHRS and YFSETQ.

The chain recombines TRBV5-4 with TRBJ2-6; D is uncertain. V lost 2 bases, J lost 0 bases, and 9 bases lay in between. The CDR3 length is 16 residues. Looked up from germline, CDR1 is SGHNT and CDR2 is YYREEE (reference sequence). The chain's CDR3 is CASSFLRVSGANVLTF. The CDR3 coding sequence is TGTGCCAGCAGCTTTTTACGGGTCTCTGGGGCCAACGTCCTGACTTTC.

The V and J genes are TRBV29-1 and TRBJ2-3; D perhaps matches TRBD1 (6 bases). Trimming took off 3 bases at V and 1 base at J, with 8 bases between the two ends. Germline V gives CDR1 SQVTM, CDR2 ANQGSEA. CDR3 size: 13 residues. For the CDR3, the DNA is TGCAGCGTTGACCAGGGGCGCACAGATACGCAGTATTTT. Translating gives CSVDQGRTDTQYF.

CDR3 amino acids: CASSPASGGKSSYNEQFF. CDR3 sequence (DNA): TGTGCCAGCAGCCCCGCTAGCGGGGGGAAGAGCTCCTACAATGAGCAGTTCTTC. This rearrangement joins TRBV7-3 to TRBJ2-1, with 11 bases that match TRBD2. The germline V gene has CDR1 SGHTA and CDR2 FQGTGA. CDR3 length equals 18 residues. J gave up 0 bases and V 5 bases, and 9 bases lay outside the gene matches.

The rearrangement uses TRBV27 and TRBJ2-5; 8 bases match TRBD2. Germline V gives CDR1 MNHEY, CDR2 SMNVEV (reference sequence). V was clipped by 3 bases and J by 7 bases; unmatched bases: 7. The CDR3 runs 14 residues. The CDR3 bases are TGTGCCAGCAGTTTCAGCGGGGCGGGGGGGACCCAGTACTTC. This codes for CASSFSGAGGTQYF.

This clone was counted between two and nine times. The genes are TRBV7-2 and TRBJ2-7, with no clear D. Trimming pared 2 bases from V and 4 bases from J, leaving 15 bases between. This CDR3 has 15 amino acids. Germline lookup yields CDR1 SGHTA and CDR2 FQGNSA. CDR3 in amino acids: CASSLRGRSAYEQYF. CDR3 DNA: TGTGCCAGCAGCTTACGCGGCCGATCCGCTTACGAGCAGTACTTC.

This chain links TRBV5-1 with TRBJ2-1, with 9 bases identical to TRBD2. There are 13 residues in the CDR3. J was trimmed by 10 bases and V by 0 bases; bases with no gene match: 2. Germline V gives CDR1 SGHRS, CDR2 YFSETQ. This chain's CDR3 is CASSLGLAEEQFF. The CDR3 nucleotides read TGCGCCAGCAGCTTGGGACTAGCGGAGGAGCAGTTCTTC.

This clone was counted a single time. This chain joins TRBV7-2 and TRBJ2-7; D is undetermined. Germline CDR1 reads SGHTA; CDR2 reads FQGNSA. V lost 1 base to trimming and J lost 5 bases, with 9 bases between them. The CDR3 consists of 13 residues. The CDR3 here is CASSLGAGDEQYF. CDR3 nucleotides: TGTGCCAGCAGCTTAGGGGCAGGTGACGAGCAGTACTTC.

The rearrangement joins TRBV5-4 to TRBJ2-2; TRBD2 aligns across 7 bases. There are 15 residues in the CDR3. V gave up 4 bases and J gave up 5 bases; unmatched junction bases: 8. The germline V gene has CDR1 SGHNT and CDR2 YYREEE (reference sequence). CDR3 coding DNA: TGTGCCAGCAGCATCGGGACTATAGTTACCGGGGAGCTGTTTTTT. This codes for CASSIGTIVTGELFF.

This clone appeared a few times. V usage is TRBV5-1 and J usage is TRBJ1-3; D gene unclear. Germline CDR1 and CDR2: SGHRS and YFSETQ. CDR3 size: 15 residues. V lost 0 bases and J lost 1, with 8 bases in between. The CDR3: CASSLASGSGNTIYF. The CDR3 region has the DNA TGCGCCAGCAGCTTGGCCTCGGGTTCTGGAAACACCATATATTTT.

This clone was seen only once. The rearrangement links TRBV5-1 to TRBJ1-1; tentative D call: TRBD1 (5 bases). Trimming removed 2 bases at V and 2 bases at J, with 10 bases between. The germline CDR1 and CDR2 sequences are SGHRS and YFSETQ. The CDR3 contains 14 residues. DNA of the CDR3: TGCGCCAGCAGCTTCGGTAGGGGAAACACTGAAGCTTTCTTT. Residues: CASSFGRGNTEAFF.

J is TRBJ1-2 and V is TRBV27, with D perhaps TRBD1 (6 bases). The CDR3 is 13 amino acids. Germline lookup yields CDR1 MNHEY and CDR2 SMNVEV (reference sequence). V was shortened by 0 bases and J by 4 bases, with 6 bases between the two germline ends. The CDR3 DNA sequence: TGTGCCAGCAGTTTATCAGGGGGCTATGGCTACACCTTC. As protein: CASSLSGGYGYTF.

The rearrangement joins TRBV5-1 to TRBJ2-3; the match to TRBD2 covers 7 bases. J gave up 1 base and V 0 bases, and 5 bases lay outside the gene matches. From germline, CDR1 is SGHRS and CDR2 YFSETQ. The CDR3 sequence is 16 residues long. CDR3 loop: CASSLAGTTRTDTQYF. CDR3 sequence (DNA): TGCGCCAGCAGCTTGGCCGGGACTACCCGCACAGATACGCAGTATTTT.

This clone was picked up a small number of times. The J gene is TRBJ2-1, the V gene TRBV27, with D possibly being TRBD1 (6 bases). Trimming cost V 5 bases and J 6 bases, with 14 bases left between them. CDR3 length: 14 residues. Germline V gene lookup returns CDR1 MNHEY and CDR2 SMNVEV (reference sequence). The CDR3 here is CASSPRDTLNEQFF. DNA for the CDR3: TGTGCCAGCAGTCCCCGGGACACCCTCAATGAGCAGTTCTTC.

V usage is TRBV19 and J usage is TRBJ1-1; D might be TRBD1 (5 bases). The CDR3 runs to 15 residues. V lost 3 bases to trimming and J lost 3 bases, with 14 bases between them. The germline CDR1 and CDR2 sequences are LNHDA and SQIVND (reference sequence). This CDR3 is CASSITGLTYTEAFF. The CDR3 DNA reads as TGTGCCAGTAGTATCACGGGACTAACATACACTGAAGCTTTCTTT.

The chain joins TRBV14 to TRBJ2-3, with 7 bases that match TRBD2. The J segment lost 2 bases and the V segment lost 1 base, leaving 3 bases of the junction unmatched. Looked up from germline, CDR1 is SGHDN and CDR2 is FVKESK. This CDR3 has 15 residues. The CDR3, as DNA: TGTGCCAGCAGCCAAGTCCTAGCGGCCACAGATACGCAGTATTTT. This codes for CASSQVLAATDTQYF.

The genes are TRBV2 and TRBJ2-3, with 8 bases fitting TRBD2. The CDR3 totals 18 residues. In germline, CDR1 is SNHLY, CDR2 FYNNEI. Losses at the gene ends were 2 bases for V and 8 bases for J; bases not matched to a gene: 18. The CDR3 DNA reads TGTGCCAGCAGTGAATGGTTTAGCGGGGCCCCCCGTGAAGGTACGCAGTATTTT. It codes for CASSEWFSGAPREGTQYF. Full variable domain (outside the CDR3, taken from reference TRBV2 and TRBJ2-3): EPEVTQTPSHQVTQMGQEVILRCVPISNHLYFYWYRQILGQKVEFLVSFYNNEISEKSEIFDDQFSVERPDGSNFTLKIRSTKLEDSAMYFCASSEWFSGAPREGTQYFGPGTRLTVL.